A single sample gave rise to the 21 T cell receptor beta chains below, sequenced in a study of response to subunit inactivated influenza vaccine. TCRdb redid the calling of the RT-PCR reads with MiXCR, one entry per CDR3 protein. This sample has 650,000 to 700,000 distinct CDR3 sequences, with 15% to 18% found just once. The sample in question was PBMCs from blood, obtained about 12 days after vaccination. The receptors here all came from a man aged 45 to 65 who received an inactivated influenza vaccine.

This clonotype came up a few times. V usage is TRBV19 and J usage is TRBJ2-1, with 8 bases lining up with TRBD1. From germline, CDR1 is LNHDA and CDR2 SQIVND (reference sequence). This CDR3 is 16 amino acids long. J gave up 0 bases and V 4 bases, and 5 bases lay outside the gene matches. In DNA form, the CDR3 reads TGTGCCAGTAGTAGGACAGGGCTGAGCTCCTACAATGAGCAGTTCTTC. Its protein is CASSRTGLSSYNEQFF.

This clonotype was seen only a few times. The chain joins TRBV6-1 to TRBJ1-1; D possibly corresponds to TRBD1 (5 bases). V dropped 6 bases and J dropped 11 bases, with 19 bases sitting between them. Per the germline V gene, CDR1 is MNHNS and CDR2 is SASEGT. This CDR3 contains 13 residues. CDR3 amino acids: CASRTGTGTSAFF. The CDR3 DNA follows: TGTGCCAGCAGGACTGGGACGGGTACTTCCGCTTTCTTT.

The chain employs TRBV29-1 and TRBJ2-6; TRBD1 agrees at 9 bases. CDR3 size: 17 residues. V was pared by 4 bases and J by 2 bases, with 9 bases of the junction left unmatched. The germline V gene encodes CDR1 SQVTM and CDR2 ANQGSEA. The DNA of the CDR3 is TGCAGCGTTGGAGCCGGGACAGGGCTCCCTGGGGCCAACGTCCTGACTTTC. Encoded protein: CSVGAGTGLPGANVLTF.

This clonotype was found many times. The CDR3 DNA reads as TGCAGTGCCCGGCGCATCACAGATACGCAGTATTTT. Translated: CSARRITDTQYF. The rearrangement links TRBV20-1 to TRBJ2-3; D ambiguous. Germline-derived CDR1 and CDR2 are DFQATT and SNEGSKA (reference sequence). The CDR3 has 12 residues. Trimming shortened V by 6 bases and J by 2 bases, and 9 bases separated the two germline ends.

The count of this clonotype is one. The rearrangement links TRBV4-3 to TRBJ2-3; 15 bases align to TRBD2. Per germline, CDR1 LGHNA and CDR2 YSLEER. Germline trimming cut 0 bases from V and 2 bases from J; bases unmatched to any gene: 9. This CDR3 comprises 20 residues. CDR3 sequence: CASSQDWMGLAGGNTDTQYF. The DNA for the CDR3 is TGCGCCAGCAGCCAAGATTGGATGGGACTAGCGGGGGGTAACACAGATACGCAGTATTTT.

This clonotype came up a few times. The chain couples TRBV7-3 to TRBJ2-3, with 9 bases that match TRBD2. Germline V gene data show CDR1 as SGHTA and CDR2 as FQGTGA. The CDR3 contains 13 residues. V lost 5 bases and J lost 6; bases outside the gene matches: 3. The CDR3 loop reads CASSRTSADTQYF. CDR3 sequence (DNA): TGTGCCAGCAGCCGGACTAGCGCCGATACGCAGTATTTT.

In this sample, this clonotype turned up many times. The rearrangement joins TRBV11-2 to TRBJ1-6, with D perhaps matching TRBD1 (6 bases). The CDR3 runs to 13 residues. V was cut by 5 bases and J by 8 bases, with 10 bases left in between. Per the germline V gene, CDR1 is SGHAT and CDR2 is FQNNGV. CDR3 amino acids: CASSARTDSPLHF. The CDR3 coding sequence is TGTGCCAGCAGCGCAAGGACAGATTCACCCCTCCACTTT.

The chain employs TRBV20-1 and TRBJ2-2, with TRBD2 identical over 10 bases. The germline V gene has CDR1 DFQATT and CDR2 SNEGSKA (reference sequence). The CDR3 totals 14 residues. The junction had 6 bases not matched to a gene; V was cut back by 5 bases and J by 6 bases. CDR3 residues: CSAFTGTSAGELFF. In nucleotides, the CDR3 is TGCAGTGCTTTTACCGGGACTAGCGCCGGGGAGCTGTTTTTT.

This clonotype was picked up a small number of times. This rearrangement joins TRBV29-1 to TRBJ2-3; TRBD2 agrees at 10 bases. The germline CDR1 and CDR2 sequences are SQVTM and ANQGSEA. The V and J ends lost 3 bases and 0 bases, in that order; junction bases with no gene match: 3. The CDR3 sequence is 15 residues long. CDR3 bases: TGCAGCGTTGAGTCTAGCGGGAGTAGCACAGATACGCAGTATTTT. It translates to CSVESSGSSTDTQYF.

This clonotype was observed a few times. The rearrangement links TRBV5-1 to TRBJ1-5, with 10 bases aligning to TRBD1. The germline V gene encodes CDR1 SGHRS and CDR2 YFSETQ. The trim removed 4 bases at V and 5 bases at J, leaving 12 bases unmatched. The CDR3 covers 17 residues. The CDR3 DNA is TGCGCCAGCAGCCCCGACCCGGGACAGGGGAGGTATCAGCCCCAGCATTTT. Translating it yields CASSPDPGQGRYQPQHF.

The chain links TRBV6-2 or TRBV6-3 to TRBJ2-7; 12 bases match TRBD2. Germline V gene data show CDR1 as MNHEY and CDR2 as SVGEGT. The CDR3 covers 16 residues. V lost 3 bases and J lost 6; bases outside the gene matches: 9. This chain's CDR3 is CASSYYLAGGRFEQYF. The DNA of the CDR3 is TGTGCCAGCAGTTATTATCTAGCGGGAGGGAGGTTCGAGCAGTACTTC.

Only a few counts were recorded for this clonotype. The gene calls are TRBV20-1 and TRBJ2-7; 7 nucleotides agree with TRBD1. This CDR3 is built from 15 residues. With 0 bases clipped from V and 2 bases from J, the junction kept 7 bases outside the gene matches. In germline, CDR1 is DFQATT, CDR2 SNEGSKA (reference sequence). The CDR3 loop is CSARDRDSLTYEQYF. DNA for the CDR3: TGCAGTGCTAGAGACAGGGACAGTTTAACCTACGAGCAGTACTTC.

The chain employs TRBV7-9 and TRBJ2-5, with TRBD2 matching over 8 bases. The CDR3 covers 15 residues. Germline V CDR1 and CDR2: SEHNR, FQNEAQ (reference sequence). J was trimmed by 2 bases and V by 3 bases; bases with no gene match: 5. The DNA for the CDR3 is TGTGCCAGCAGCTTCGTTAGCGGGGATCAAGAGACCCAGTACTTC. Protein product: CASSFVSGDQETQYF.

To note about this clonotype: A much larger clone sits a single nucleotide away, making a read error possible. This sequence joins TRBV11-2 and TRBJ2-7; TRBD1 agrees at 8 bases. Germline V lookup: CDR1 SGHAT, CDR2 FQNNGV. The CDR3 spans 15 residues. CDR3 region: CATSLAGQGNYEQYF. In DNA, the CDR3 is TGTGCCACCAGCTTAGCAGGACAGGGAAACTACGAGCAGTACTTC.

This clonotype appeared many times. The chain carries TRBV5-1 and TRBJ2-1; D is undetermined. The CDR3 covers 11 residues. Looked up from germline, CDR1 is SGHRS and CDR2 is YFSETQ. V was cut by 3 bases and J by 7 bases, with 5 bases left in between. CDR3 DNA: TGCGCCAGCAGCTCAGAGAATGAGCAGTTCTTC. Amino acid sequence: CASSSENEQFF.

The table lists this clonotype with many counts. The rearrangement joins TRBV4-2 to TRBJ2-7; D is undetermined. The germline CDR1 and CDR2 sequences are LGHNA and YNFKEQ. The CDR3 loop spans 13 amino acids. Trimming took off 0 bases at V and 6 bases at J, with 9 bases between the two ends. DNA for the CDR3: TGTGCCAGCAGCCAAGAACTGCACCGCGAGCAGTACTTC. Amino acids: CASSQELHREQYF.

This chain links TRBV12-3 or TRBV12-4 with TRBJ2-2, with a weak D call TRBD1 (6 bases). The length of the CDR3 is 16 residues. The V and J ends lost 5 bases and 4 bases respectively, with 17 bases between them. Here the CDR3 reads CASSRPGTWSTGELFF. For the CDR3, the DNA is TGTGCCAGCAGTCGACCCGGGACATGGTCCACCGGGGAGCTGTTTTTT.

This clonotype was observed a handful of times. This chain uses TRBV12-3 or TRBV12-4 with TRBJ2-7; maybe TRBD2 (6 bases). The CDR3 loop spans 14 amino acids. V was trimmed by 4 bases and J by 2 bases, leaving 12 bases between them. Here the CDR3 reads CASSWGGKAYEQYF. CDR3 DNA sequence: TGTGCCAGCAGTTGGGGAGGAAAAGCCTACGAGCAGTACTTC.

CDR3 sequence: CASSLRDSIFYNEQFF. For the CDR3, the DNA is TGTGCCAGCAGCTTGCGAGACAGCATTTTCTACAATGAGCAGTTCTTC. This chain connects TRBV7-9 to TRBJ2-1; TRBD1 is a possible D gene (5 bases). The CDR3 is made up of 16 amino acids. The germline V gene encodes CDR1 SEHNR and CDR2 FQNEAQ (reference sequence). V lost 3 bases to trimming and J lost 3 bases, with 15 bases between them.

This chain links TRBV11-1 with TRBJ2-7; D remains unclear. The V end was cut by 5 bases, the J end by 0 bases, with 11 bases between. Looked up from germline, CDR1 is SGHAT and CDR2 is FQDESV (reference sequence). The CDR3 has 14 residues. The CDR3 loop reads CASSAGPSSYEQYF. In nucleotides, the CDR3 is TGTGCCAGCAGCGCTGGACCGAGCTCCTACGAGCAGTACTTC.

This clonotype has a count of ten or more. The V call is TRBV4-3, the J call TRBJ2-1; 10 nucleotides align to TRBD2. Germline V lookup: CDR1 LGHNA, CDR2 YSLEER. This CDR3 comprises 16 residues. The V and J ends lost 4 bases and 3 bases, in that order; junction bases with no gene match: 6. Here the CDR3 DNA reads TGCGCCAGCAGCCTAGTTCTAGCGGGAGACTACAATGAGCAGTTCTTC. This sequence encodes CASSLVLAGDYNEQFF.